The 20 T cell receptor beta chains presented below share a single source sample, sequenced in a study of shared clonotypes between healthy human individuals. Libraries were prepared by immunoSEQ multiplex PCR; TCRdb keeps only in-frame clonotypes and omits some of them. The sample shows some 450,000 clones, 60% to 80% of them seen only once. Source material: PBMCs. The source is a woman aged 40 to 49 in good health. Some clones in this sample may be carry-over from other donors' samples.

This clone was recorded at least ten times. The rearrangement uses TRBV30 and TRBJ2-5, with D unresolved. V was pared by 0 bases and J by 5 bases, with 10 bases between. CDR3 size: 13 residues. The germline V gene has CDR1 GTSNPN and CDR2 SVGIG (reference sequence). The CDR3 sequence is CAWSVSLSETQYF. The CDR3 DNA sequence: TGTGCCTGGAGTGTATCCCTAAGTGAGACCCAGTACTTC. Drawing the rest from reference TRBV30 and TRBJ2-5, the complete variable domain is SQTIHQWPATLVQPVGSPLSLECTVEGTSNPNLYWYRQAAGRGLQLLFYSVGIGQISSEVPQNLSASRPQDRQFILSSKKLLLSDSGFYLCAWSVSLSETQYFGPGTRLLVL.

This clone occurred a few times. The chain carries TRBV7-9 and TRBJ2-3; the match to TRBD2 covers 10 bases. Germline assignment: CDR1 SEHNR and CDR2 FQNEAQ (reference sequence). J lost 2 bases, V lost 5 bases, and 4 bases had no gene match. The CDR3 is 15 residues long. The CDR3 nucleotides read TGTGCCAGCAGCCATAGCGGGAGGACCACAGATACGCAGTATTTT. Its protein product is CASSHSGRTTDTQYF.

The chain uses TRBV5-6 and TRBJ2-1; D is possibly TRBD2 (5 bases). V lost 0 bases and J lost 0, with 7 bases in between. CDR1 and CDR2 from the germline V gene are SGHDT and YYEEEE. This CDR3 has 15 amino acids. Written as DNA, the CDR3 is TGTGCCAGCAGCTTGGTACTAGTCTCCTACAATGAGCAGTTCTTC. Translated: CASSLVLVSYNEQFF.

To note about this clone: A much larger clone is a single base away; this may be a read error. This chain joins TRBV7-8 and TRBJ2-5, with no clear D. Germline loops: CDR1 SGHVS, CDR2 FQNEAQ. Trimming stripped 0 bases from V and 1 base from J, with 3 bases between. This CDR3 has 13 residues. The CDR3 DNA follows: TGTGCCAGCAGCTTAGCGCTCCAAGAGACCCAGTACTTC. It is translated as CASSLALQETQYF.

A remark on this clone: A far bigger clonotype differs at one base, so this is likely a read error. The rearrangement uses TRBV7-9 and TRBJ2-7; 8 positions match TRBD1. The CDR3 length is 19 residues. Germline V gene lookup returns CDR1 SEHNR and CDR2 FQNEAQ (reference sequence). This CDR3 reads CVSSLAVRTGGLGSYEQYF. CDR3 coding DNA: TGTGTCAGCAGCTTAGCGGTGAGAACAGGGGGACTGGGGTCCTACGAGCAGTACTTC.

The CDR3 sequence is CASRASTVDEQFF. The DNA of the CDR3 is TGTGCCTCCCGGGCATCAACCGTGGATGAGCAGTTCTTC. The chain links TRBV18 to TRBJ2-1; D not resolved. Trimming shortened V by 11 bases and J by 8 bases, and 19 bases separated the two germline ends. CDR1 is KGHSH, CDR2 LQKENI, per germline. CDR3 length: 13 amino acids.

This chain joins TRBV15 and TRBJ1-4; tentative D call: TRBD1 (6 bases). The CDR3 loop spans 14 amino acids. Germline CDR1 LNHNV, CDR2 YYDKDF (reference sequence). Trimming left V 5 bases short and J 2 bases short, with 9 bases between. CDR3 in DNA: TGTGCCACCAGCTTAACAGGGACTAATGAAAAACTGTTTTTT. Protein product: CATSLTGTNEKLFF. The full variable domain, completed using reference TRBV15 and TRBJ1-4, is DAMVIQNPRYQVTQFGKPVTLSCSQTLNHNVMYWYQQKSSQAPKLLFHYYDKDFNNEADTPDNFQSRRPNTSFCFLDIRSPGLGDTAMYLCATSLTGTNEKLFFGSGTQLSVL.

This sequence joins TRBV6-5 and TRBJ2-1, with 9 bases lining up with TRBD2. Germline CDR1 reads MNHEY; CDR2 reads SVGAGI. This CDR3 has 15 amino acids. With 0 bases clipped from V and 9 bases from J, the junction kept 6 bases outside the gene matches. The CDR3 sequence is CASSYSSGRRFEQFF. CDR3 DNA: TGTGCCAGCAGTTACTCTAGCGGGAGAAGATTTGAGCAGTTCTTC.

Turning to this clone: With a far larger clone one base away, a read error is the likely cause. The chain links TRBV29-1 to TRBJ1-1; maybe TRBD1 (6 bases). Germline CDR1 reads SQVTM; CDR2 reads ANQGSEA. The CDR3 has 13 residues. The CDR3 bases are TGCAGCGTTGCTACAGGGCGTAACACTAAAGCTTTCTTT. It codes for CSVATGRNTKAFF.

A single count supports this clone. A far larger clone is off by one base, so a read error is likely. Written as DNA, the CDR3 is TGCAGCGTTAGGGGACAGGGTGACTATGGCTACACCTTC. It specifies CSVRGQGDYGYTF. The chain carries TRBV29-1 and TRBJ1-2; 9 nucleotides match TRBD1. CDR3 length: 13 amino acids. The V and J ends lost 5 bases and 3 bases, in that order; junction bases with no gene match: 4. Germline-derived CDR1 and CDR2 are SQVTM and ANQGSEA. The full variable domain, with the rest looked up from reference TRBV29-1 and TRBJ1-2, is SAVISQKPSRDICQRGTSLTIQCQVDSQVTMMFWYRQQPGQSLTLIATANQGSEATYESGFVIDKFPISRPNLTFSTLTVSNMSPEDSSIYLCSVRGQGDYGYTFGSGTRLTVV.

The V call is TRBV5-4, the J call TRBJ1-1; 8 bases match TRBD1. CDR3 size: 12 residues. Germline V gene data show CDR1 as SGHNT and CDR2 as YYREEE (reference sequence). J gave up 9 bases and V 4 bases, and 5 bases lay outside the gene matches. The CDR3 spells CASSQRQGQAFF. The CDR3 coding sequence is TGTGCCAGCAGCCAACGACAGGGGCAAGCTTTCTTT.

CDR3 in amino acids: CASSLPNQGDEAFF. CDR3 DNA sequence: TGTGCCAGCTCACTCCCGAACCAGGGGGATGAAGCTTTCTTT. The chain uses TRBV18 and TRBJ1-1; TRBD1 aligns across 7 bases. The J segment lost 7 bases and the V segment lost 4 bases, leaving 9 bases of the junction unmatched. This CDR3 is 14 amino acids long. Germline assignment: CDR1 KGHSH and CDR2 LQKENI.

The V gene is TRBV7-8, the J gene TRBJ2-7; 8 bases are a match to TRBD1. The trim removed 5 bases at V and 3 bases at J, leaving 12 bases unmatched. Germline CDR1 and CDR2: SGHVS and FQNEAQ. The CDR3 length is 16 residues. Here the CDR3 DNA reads TGTGCCAGCAGCCCCCCCCTGTCAGGGGGCCTCTACGAGCAGTACTTC. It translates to CASSPPLSGGLYEQYF.

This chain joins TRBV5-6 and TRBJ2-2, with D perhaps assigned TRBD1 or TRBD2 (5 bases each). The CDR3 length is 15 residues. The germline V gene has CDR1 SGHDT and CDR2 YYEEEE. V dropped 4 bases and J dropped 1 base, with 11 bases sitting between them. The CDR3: CASSRGRGNTGELFF. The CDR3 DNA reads TGTGCCAGCAGCCGGGGACGGGGGAACACCGGGGAGCTGTTTTTT. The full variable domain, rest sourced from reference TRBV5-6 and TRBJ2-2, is DAGVTQSPTHLIKTRGQQVTLRCSPKSGHDTVSWYQQALGQGPQFIFQYYEEEERQRGNFPDRFSGHQFPNYSSELNVNALLLGDSALYLCASSRGRGNTGELFFGEGSRLTVL.

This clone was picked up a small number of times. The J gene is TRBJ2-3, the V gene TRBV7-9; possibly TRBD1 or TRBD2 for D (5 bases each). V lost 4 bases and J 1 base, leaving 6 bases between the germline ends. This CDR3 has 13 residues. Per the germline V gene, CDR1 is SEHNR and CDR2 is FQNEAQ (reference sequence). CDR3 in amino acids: CASSWGRTDTQYF. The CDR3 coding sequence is TGTGCCAGCAGCTGGGGACGCACAGATACGCAGTATTTT.

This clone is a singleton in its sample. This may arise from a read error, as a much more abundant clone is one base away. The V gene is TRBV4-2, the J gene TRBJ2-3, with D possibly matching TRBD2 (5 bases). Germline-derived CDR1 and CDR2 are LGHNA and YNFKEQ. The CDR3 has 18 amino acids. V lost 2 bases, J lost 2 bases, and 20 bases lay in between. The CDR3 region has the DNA TGTGCCAGCAGCCAATACCTCGCCCAGCGGTTGGCCACAGATACGCAGTATTTT. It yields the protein CASSQYLAQRLATDTQYF.

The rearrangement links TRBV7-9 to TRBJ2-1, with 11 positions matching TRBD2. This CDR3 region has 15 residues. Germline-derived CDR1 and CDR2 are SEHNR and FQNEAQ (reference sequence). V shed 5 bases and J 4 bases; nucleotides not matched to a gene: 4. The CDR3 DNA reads TGTGCCAGCAGCCAGGGACTAGCGGAATACAATGAGCAGTTCTTC. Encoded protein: CASSQGLAEYNEQFF.

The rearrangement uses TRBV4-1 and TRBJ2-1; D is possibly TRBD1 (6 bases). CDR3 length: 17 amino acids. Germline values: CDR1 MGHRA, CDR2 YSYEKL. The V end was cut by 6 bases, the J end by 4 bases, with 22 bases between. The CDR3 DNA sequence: TGCGCCAGCAGTACAAATTACAGGGTCCCCCCATACAATGAGCAGTTCTTC. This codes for CASSTNYRVPPYNEQFF.

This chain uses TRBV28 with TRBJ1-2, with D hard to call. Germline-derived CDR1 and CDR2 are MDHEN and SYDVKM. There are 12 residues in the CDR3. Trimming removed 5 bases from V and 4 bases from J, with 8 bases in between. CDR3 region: CASSPSLYGYTF. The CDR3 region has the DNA TGTGCCAGCAGTCCTTCCCTCTATGGCTACACCTTC.

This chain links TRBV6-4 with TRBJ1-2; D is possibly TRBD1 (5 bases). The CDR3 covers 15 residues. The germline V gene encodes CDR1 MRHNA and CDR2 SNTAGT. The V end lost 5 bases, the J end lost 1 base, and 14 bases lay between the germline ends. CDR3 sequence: CASSPSPTVNYGYTF. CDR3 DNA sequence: TGTGCCAGCAGTCCCTCGCCGACAGTTAACTATGGCTACACCTTC.